Presented here are 10 T cell receptor beta chains from one specimen sequenced in a study of blood T cell repertoires in COVID-19. Using immunoSEQ multiplex PCR, the repertoire was profiled, and TCRdb retains in-frame clones only, with some absent. The table lists fewer than 350,000 clones, about 90% of them singletons. Material for sequencing was peripheral blood. The receptors originated from a woman aged 25 to 39 with COVID-19, enrolled during active disease.

This rearrangement joins TRBV4-1 to TRBJ2-7; 7 nucleotides line up with TRBD1. The V gene end was trimmed by 6 bases and the J gene end by 2 bases; junction bases not matched to a gene: 10. Germline lookup yields CDR1 MGHRA and CDR2 YSYEKL. The CDR3 length is 15 residues. This CDR3 is CASSHTMTGPYEQYF. In nucleotides, the CDR3 is TGCGCCAGCAGTCACACGATGACAGGGCCCTACGAGCAGTACTTC.

The chain couples TRBV11-3 to TRBJ2-5; 8 bases fit TRBD2. This CDR3 contains 16 residues. V was clipped by 1 base and J by 5 bases; unmatched bases: 9. Germline CDR1 reads SGHNT; CDR2 reads YENEEA. In DNA form, the CDR3 reads TGTGCCAGCAGCTTAGGAAGCGGGGGAGAGCTTGAGACCCAGTACTTC. Encoded protein: CASSLGSGGELETQYF.

The chain links TRBV2 to TRBJ1-5; 7 bases match TRBD1. V shed 5 bases, J shed 7 bases, and the junction held 5 bases outside the gene matches. Germline loops: CDR1 SNHLY, CDR2 FYNNEI. The CDR3 sequence is 13 residues long. The CDR3 loop reads CASSLQGGQPQHF. The DNA of the CDR3 is TGTGCCAGCAGTCTCCAGGGGGGACAGCCCCAGCATTTT.

The rearrangement links TRBV6-6 to TRBJ2-1; D is possibly TRBD2 (6 bases). The germline CDR1 and CDR2 sequences are MNHNY and SVGAGI (reference sequence). The CDR3 contains 12 residues. Trimming removed 7 bases at V and 9 bases at J, with 13 bases between. This CDR3 is CASTSLRGEQFF. The CDR3 DNA is TGTGCCAGCACTTCGTTGCGGGGTGAGCAGTTCTTC.

The rearrangement joins TRBV7-9 to TRBJ2-1, with 8 bases lining up with TRBD2. The junction had 6 bases not matched to a gene; V was cut back by 2 bases and J by 0 bases. CDR3 length equals 17 residues. CDR1 and CDR2 from the germline V gene are SEHNR and FQNEAQ (reference sequence). The CDR3 sequence is CASSLPSGGVSYNEQFF. As DNA, the CDR3 is TGTGCCAGCAGCTTACCTTCGGGGGGGGTCTCCTACAATGAGCAGTTCTTC.

In this sample, this clone turned up once. The CDR3 loop reads CASSLNGFSGNTIYF. The CDR3 DNA follows: TGTGCCAGTAGTCTAAACGGGTTCTCTGGAAACACCATATATTTT. The genes are TRBV19 and TRBJ1-3; D remains unclear. Trimming removed 5 bases from V and 0 bases from J, with 11 bases in between. The CDR3 runs to 15 residues. Germline V lookup: CDR1 LNHDA, CDR2 SQIVND (reference sequence).

The gene calls are TRBV3-1 (or the pseudogene TRBV3-2) and TRBJ2-2; 10 positions match TRBD1. Per germline, CDR1 LGHDT and CDR2 YNNKEL (reference sequence). V shed 4 bases and J 4 bases; nucleotides not matched to a gene: 0. The CDR3 is 14 residues long. CDR3 region: CASSRTGGTGELFF. CDR3 in DNA: TGTGCCAGCAGCCGGACAGGGGGCACCGGGGAGCTGTTTTTT.

The J gene is TRBJ2-1, the V gene TRBV11-2, with 7 bases fitting TRBD2. CDR1 and CDR2 from the germline V gene are SGHAT and FQNNGV. The CDR3 runs 11 residues. V dropped 6 bases and J dropped 9; count of bases not matched to a gene: 2. The CDR3, as DNA: TGTGCCAGCAGTCGGGGGGTTGAGCAGTTCTTC. This encodes CASSRGVEQFF.

V is TRBV7-8 and J is TRBJ2-3; maybe TRBD2 (7 bases). V was pared by 5 bases and J by 5 bases, with 11 bases between. CDR1 is SGHVS, CDR2 FQNEAQ, per germline. The CDR3 has 13 residues. DNA for the CDR3: TGTGCCAGCAGCCGGGGAGGGGGAGATACGCAGTATTTT. Protein: CASSRGGGDTQYF.

The chain links TRBV2 to TRBJ1-2; D is possibly TRBD1 (6 bases). Trimming cost V 1 base and J 8 bases, with 17 bases left between them. Germline V gene lookup returns CDR1 SNHLY and CDR2 FYNNEI. This CDR3 has 15 residues. The CDR3 DNA sequence: TGTGCCAGCAGTGAAGGTTACAGGGCAACGGAAGGCTACACCTTC. Translated, it gives CASSEGYRATEGYTF.